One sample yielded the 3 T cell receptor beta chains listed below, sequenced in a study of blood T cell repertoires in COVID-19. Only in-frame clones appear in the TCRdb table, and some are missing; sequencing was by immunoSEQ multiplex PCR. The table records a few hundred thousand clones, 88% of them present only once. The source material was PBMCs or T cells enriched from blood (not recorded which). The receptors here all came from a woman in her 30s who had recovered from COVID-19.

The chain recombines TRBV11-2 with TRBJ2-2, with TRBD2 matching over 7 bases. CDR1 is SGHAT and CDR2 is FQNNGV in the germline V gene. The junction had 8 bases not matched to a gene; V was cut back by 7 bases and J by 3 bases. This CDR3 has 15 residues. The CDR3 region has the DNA TGTGCCAGCACCAAGGGGACTACGTACACCGGGGAGCTGTTTTTT. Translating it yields CASTKGTTYTGELFF.

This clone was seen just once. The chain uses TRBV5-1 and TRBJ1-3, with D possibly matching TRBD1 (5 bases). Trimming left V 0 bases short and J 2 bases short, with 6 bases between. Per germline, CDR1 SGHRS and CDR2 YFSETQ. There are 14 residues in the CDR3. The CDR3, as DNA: TGCGCCAGCAGCTTGGGGGGCGCTGGAAACACCATATATTTT. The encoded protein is CASSLGGAGNTIYF.

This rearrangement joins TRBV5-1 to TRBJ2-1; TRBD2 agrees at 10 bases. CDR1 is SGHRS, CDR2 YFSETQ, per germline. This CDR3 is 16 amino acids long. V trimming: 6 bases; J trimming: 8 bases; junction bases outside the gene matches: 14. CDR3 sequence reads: CASTGGSGRPGHEQFF. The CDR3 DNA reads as TGCGCCAGCACGGGGGGTAGCGGGAGGCCGGGCCATGAGCAGTTCTTC.